Listed below are T cell receptor beta chains from one sample, sequenced in a study of beta chain features in type 1 diabetes. The data were produced by immunoSEQ multiplex PCR, yet TCRdb's version contains in-frame clones alone and is incomplete. Altogether 600,000 or so clones are present, around an eighth being singletons, with the ten largest covering just under 0.04%. Sequenced sample: naive CD4+ T cells from blood. These receptors all stem from a man aged 18 to 30 with type 1 diabetes. CDR3s include the opening cysteine and the closing phenylalanine or tryptophan. The order of the fields is J gene, D gene, clone size, V gene, CDR3 protein, CDR3 DNA. D genes are given only for firm matches. Not all rows give a size; the values are once, few, many and, for expanded clones, a class.

j_call: TRBJ2-2; d_call: -; clone_size: few; v_call: TRBV10-3; cdr3_aa: CAISESEGLGTNTGELFF; cdr3_nt: TGTGCCATCAGTGAGTCGGAAGGACTGGGAACGAACACCGGGGAGCTGTTTTTT
j_call: TRBJ2-1; d_call: -; clone_size: few; v_call: TRBV25-1; cdr3_aa: CASSAGATEQFF; cdr3_nt: TGTGCCAGCAGTGCTGGGGCGACTGAGCAGTTCTTC
j_call: TRBJ1-2; d_call: TRBD1; clone_size: -; v_call: TRBV2; cdr3_aa: CATLRDRGHGGYTF; cdr3_nt: TGTGCCACCCTTAGGGACAGGGGGCACGGTGGCTACACCTTC
j_call: TRBJ2-3; d_call: TRBD2; clone_size: -; v_call: TRBV30; cdr3_aa: CAWSVQRGARTDTQYF; cdr3_nt: TGTGCCTGGAGTGTCCAGCGGGGGGCTCGCACAGATACGCAGTATTTT
j_call: TRBJ2-7; d_call: -; clone_size: -; v_call: TRBV5-4; cdr3_aa: CASSGPYPYEQYF; cdr3_nt: TGTGCCAGCAGCGGACCGTACCCCTACGAGCAGTACTTC
j_call: TRBJ2-1; d_call: -; clone_size: many; v_call: TRBV7-9; cdr3_aa: CASSFGGYNEQFF; cdr3_nt: TGTGCCAGCAGCTTCGGCGGCTACAATGAGCAGTTCTTC
j_call: TRBJ1-6; d_call: -; clone_size: -; v_call: TRBV7-2; cdr3_aa: CASSLVAGLASPLHF; cdr3_nt: TGTGCCAGCAGCTTGGTAGCGGGCCTGGCCTCACCCCTCCACTTT
j_call: TRBJ1-4; d_call: TRBD1; clone_size: few; v_call: TRBV7-9; cdr3_aa: CASSLGQPEKLFF; cdr3_nt: TGTGCCAGCAGCTTGGGACAGCCTGAAAAACTGTTTTTT
j_call: TRBJ1-2; d_call: -; clone_size: few; v_call: TRBV20-1; cdr3_aa: CSAEVNYGYTF; cdr3_nt: TGCAGTGCCGAAGTTAACTATGGCTACACCTTC
j_call: TRBJ2-3; d_call: TRBD1; clone_size: -; v_call: TRBV11-3; cdr3_aa: CASSFQGADTQYF; cdr3_nt: TGTGCCAGCAGCTTCCAGGGGGCAGATACGCAGTATTTT
j_call: TRBJ2-7; d_call: -; clone_size: -; v_call: TRBV7-2; cdr3_aa: CASSLQGGNEQYF; cdr3_nt: TGTGCCAGCAGCTTACAGGGGGGTAACGAGCAGTACTTC
j_call: TRBJ2-7; d_call: TRBD1; clone_size: few; v_call: TRBV2; cdr3_aa: CASRGQGINEQYF; cdr3_nt: TGTGCCAGCAGGGGACAGGGTATCAACGAGCAGTACTTC
j_call: TRBJ2-7; d_call: TRBD2; clone_size: -; v_call: TRBV5-1; cdr3_aa: CASSLGLAGEQYF; cdr3_nt: TGCGCCAGCAGCTTGGGACTAGCCGGCGAGCAGTACTTC
j_call: TRBJ1-1; d_call: -; clone_size: -; v_call: TRBV19; cdr3_aa: CASSIEATEAFF; cdr3_nt: TGTGCCAGTAGTATTGAGGCCACTGAAGCTTTCTTT
j_call: TRBJ2-1; d_call: -; clone_size: -; v_call: TRBV12-5; cdr3_aa: CASGLGNNEQFF; cdr3_nt: TGTGCTAGTGGTTTGGGGAACAATGAGCAGTTCTTC
j_call: TRBJ1-5; d_call: TRBD1; clone_size: few; v_call: TRBV7-2; cdr3_aa: CASSTRTGPNQPQHF; cdr3_nt: TGTGCCAGCAGCACCCGGACAGGGCCCAATCAGCCCCAGCATTTT
j_call: TRBJ2-7; d_call: -; clone_size: few; v_call: TRBV28; cdr3_aa: CASRSQGFYEQYF; cdr3_nt: TGTGCCAGCAGGTCGCAGGGGTTCTACGAGCAGTACTTC
j_call: TRBJ1-1; d_call: -; clone_size: few; v_call: TRBV6-4; cdr3_aa: CASSTEMNTEAFF; cdr3_nt: TGTGCCAGCAGTACGGAAATGAACACTGAAGCTTTCTTT
j_call: TRBJ1-5; d_call: -; clone_size: few; v_call: TRBV30; cdr3_aa: CAWSVLPSNQPQHF; cdr3_nt: TGTGCCTGGAGTGTACTCCCTAGCAATCAGCCCCAGCATTTT
j_call: TRBJ2-3; d_call: TRBD1; clone_size: -; v_call: TRBV5-1; cdr3_aa: CASSLGQGEDTQYF; cdr3_nt: TGCGCCAGCAGCTTGGGACAGGGGGAAGATACGCAGTATTTT
j_call: TRBJ1-1; d_call: -; clone_size: few; v_call: TRBV19; cdr3_aa: CASIEPGRNTEAFF; cdr3_nt: TGTGCCAGTATCGAGCCAGGGCGGAACACTGAAGCTTTCTTT
j_call: TRBJ2-1; d_call: -; clone_size: few; v_call: TRBV28; cdr3_aa: CASTVGGGLSYNEQFF; cdr3_nt: TGTGCCAGCACCGTTGGGGGGGGCCTCTCCTACAATGAGCAGTTCTTC
j_call: TRBJ1-2; d_call: -; clone_size: few; v_call: TRBV7-9; cdr3_aa: CASSLDPGYYGYTF; cdr3_nt: TGTGCCAGCAGCTTAGATCCCGGGTACTATGGCTACACCTTC
j_call: TRBJ2-1; d_call: -; clone_size: few; v_call: TRBV5-1; cdr3_aa: CASSWSGITTNEQFF; cdr3_nt: TGCGCCAGCAGCTGGTCCGGGATAACGACCAATGAGCAGTTCTTC
j_call: TRBJ2-1; d_call: -; clone_size: -; v_call: TRBV20-1; cdr3_aa: CSAMDADEFF; cdr3_nt: TGCAGTGCCATGGACGCCGACGAGTTCTTC
j_call: TRBJ1-5; d_call: TRBD1; clone_size: few; v_call: TRBV5-6; cdr3_aa: CASSNRGPGNQPQHF; cdr3_nt: TGTGCCAGCAGCAACAGGGGGCCCGGCAATCAGCCCCAGCATTTT
j_call: TRBJ2-3; d_call: -; clone_size: -; v_call: TRBV30; cdr3_aa: CAWSGDSTFTDTQYF; cdr3_nt: TGTGCCTGGAGTGGAGACAGCACCTTCACAGATACGCAGTATTTT
j_call: TRBJ1-5; d_call: TRBD1; clone_size: -; v_call: TRBV7-2; cdr3_aa: CASSWDRGSGNQPQHF; cdr3_nt: TGTGCCAGCAGCTGGGACAGGGGGAGCGGCAATCAGCCCCAGCATTTT
j_call: TRBJ1-5; d_call: -; clone_size: -; v_call: TRBV28; cdr3_aa: CASIWSGSKQPQHF; cdr3_nt: TGTGCCAGCATCTGGAGCGGTTCGAAACAGCCCCAGCATTTT
j_call: TRBJ2-1; d_call: TRBD2; clone_size: few; v_call: TRBV6-6; cdr3_aa: CASSSLSGSSNNEQFF; cdr3_nt: TGTGCCAGCAGTTCTCTCAGCGGGAGCTCAAACAATGAGCAGTTCTTC